This T cell receptor (beta chain) was profiled in a study of blood T cell repertoires in COVID-19. Some clones are missing from TCRdb's copy, which holds only in-frame ones; the method was immunoSEQ multiplex PCR. The table lists roughly 16,000 clones, 85% to 90% of them singletons. The CDR3 runs 15 residues. The V gene's germline CDR1 is SGDLS and CDR2 YYNGEE. Trimming left V 0 bases short and J 7 bases short, with 11 bases between. The genes are TRBV9 and TRBJ1-6; D gene uncertain. This sequence originates from a woman older than 75 with COVID-19, enrolled during active disease. Source material: peripheral blood. The CDR3 sequence is CASSVGFGENSPLHF. For the CDR3, the DNA is TGTGCCAGCAGCGTAGGCTTCGGGGAGAATTCACCCCTCCACTTT. The variable domain in full, with the rest retrieved from reference TRBV9 and TRBJ1-6, is DSGVTQTPKHLITATGQRVTLRCSPRSGDLSVYWYQQSLDQGLQFLIQYYNGEERAKGNILERFSAQQFPDLHSELNLSSLELGDSALYFCASSVGFGENSPLHFGNGTRLTVT.